This T cell receptor beta chain was profiled in a study of T-cell memory formation after mild COVID-19. CDR1 DFQATT and CDR2 SNEGSKA come from the germline V gene (reference sequence). V shed 0 bases and J 0 bases; nucleotides not matched to a gene: 6. The CDR3 is made up of 16 amino acids. TCRdb itself ran the 5' RACE reads through MiXCR, one entry per CDR3 protein. Found here are fewer than 250,000 distinct CDR3 sequences, approximately 15% of them singletons; the top ten hold 2.1%. Input material: PBMCs or a T cell subset sorted from them (not recorded which). The origin of this receptor is an adult woman who had mild COVID-19 (a few samples of this study predate the infection). Cell type and time point are not known. This chain joins TRBV20-1 and TRBJ2-5; TRBD2 agrees at 8 bases. CDR3 in DNA: TGCAGTGCTAGAGACGAACTAGCGGTGTACCAAGAGACCCAGTACTTC. Its protein is CSARDELAVYQETQYF.